This T cell receptor (delta chain) was recovered during a study of Vδ1+ human thymocytes (dated by TCRdb to 2017 to 2018). Some background on the complete study: As a data resource, the study described the mRNA-level TRG and TRD CDR3 repertoires of highly purified Vdelta1+ thymocytes obtained from young children. Earlier work had validated the multiplex-based CDR3 amplicon strategy against 5'RACE-based methods for generating CDR3 amplicons. The paper's findings and limits, for the study overall: Around a fifth of thymic TRD sequences were found to be Vdelta2 (and few were Vdelta3) despite high sort purity, in contrast to peripheral blood Vdelta1+ controls. The use of highly purified populations and single-cell validation was advised by the authors, since misinterpretation of bulk repertoire data could be caused by unexpected Vdelta2 sequences. Because no clustering by age or sex was seen, donors were not stratified by age or sex in the analyses. The thymic TRG and TRD repertoires appeared highly polyclonal, with Gaussian CDR3 length distributions, in contrast to the oligoclonal repertoires of peripheral blood. Numerous TRG clonotypes were shared among donors (up to about 7x10^3), while TRD repertoires were essentially private (a maximum of about 100 shared).

RNA extraction was performed with the RNeasy mini kit, and reverse transcription was done with Superscript III. CDR3 amplicons were produced by multiplex PCR using pooled V-gene forward primers and a constant-region reverse primer with Illumina adaptor overhangs. After gel purification, amplicons were indexed with Nextera index primers over around 8 extra PCR cycles and were then purified with AMPure XP beads. The libraries were sequenced on an Illumina MiSeq using paired-end 250 bp reads, dual indexing and an approximately 20% PhiX spike-in. The study's own analysis went as follows. FastQC was used to quality check the reads, while ea-utils fastq-join merged the TRG read pairs. Annotation of sequences was performed with IMGT/HighV-QUEST, only productive sequences with unambiguous V-gene assignment were retained, and clonotypes were defined by identical CDR3 sequence. For downstream analysis, the tools were VDJtools 1.1.1, tcR 2.2.3, Treemap and vegan Shannon diversity in R 3.4.4. The public reads were reprocessed by TCRdb using CATT, and rows of matching DNA were later combined. The V and J calls follow TCRdb's processing rather than the paper's. The table for this sample lists about 75,000 delta-chain clones; about 38% of them were counted only once. Of the sample, under 0.3% is held by the ten largest clones.

A word on this clone: Its antigen remains unidentified. Per-base quality was not reported, and no clone a single base away is much larger than it.

CDR1 and CDR2, looked up from the germline V gene, are TSWWSYY and QGS. The V and J ends are trimmed by 0 bases and 0 bases, leaving 17 bases between them. The CDR3 spans 18 residues, from the cysteine through the phenylalanine. The only DNA kept is the CDR3, 54 bases in frame from the first base. Thymic samples were depleted of alphabeta T cells, then CD3+ TCRVdelta1+ TCRVdelta2- thymocytes were FACS-sorted. The purity of the sorted Vdelta1+ thymocytes fell between about 97% and 99.6%. The thymic specimens were obtained from 8 paediatric patients who were undergoing corrective cardiac surgery and ranged in age from roughly 5 days to 15 months. The thymic tissue was dispersed, and mononuclear cells were isolated using a Histopaque-1077 density gradient. Staining used anti-TCRVdelta1 clone TS8.2, anti-TCRVdelta2 clone B6, anti-CD3 clone HIT3a and anti-TCRalphabeta clone IP26 antibodies.

The rearrangement combines TRDV1 with TRDJ1; no D gene can be assigned with confidence. The sequenced sample consisted of Vdelta1+ gamma-delta thymocytes from the thymus. What the cell subset or site label conveys for this sample: FACS-sorted CD3+ TCRalphabeta- TCRVdelta1+ TCRVdelta2- thymocytes. The TCR comes from a boy less than two years old who had congenital heart surgery. The CDR3: CALGELGPQGPYTDKLIF. The sequenced DNA: TGTGCTCTTGGGGAACTGGGCCCACAGGGGCCATACACCGATAAACTCATCTTT.